Listed below are T cell receptor beta chains from one sample, sequenced in a study of T cell responses to AZD1222 COVID-19 vaccine. Produced via immunoSEQ multiplex PCR; TCRdb's table is partial and in-frame only. The table records about 180,000 clones, 85% to 90% of them present only once. Sequenced here: peripheral blood, sampled on day 0 of AZD1222 vaccination. These receptors originate from an adult in good health. Each CDR3 is given with its conserved first and last residue. The D gene is left open where the match is weak. Only part of the rows carry a size: once, few, many, or a class if the clone is expanded.

TRBJ2-1,-,TRBV12-5,-,TGTGCTAGTGGTTTGAACACAAACACAGGGTGGCGCGACAATGAGCAGTTCTTC,CASGLNTNTGWRDNEQFF
TRBJ1-1,-,TRBV11-2,-,TGTGCCAGCAGCCCGAGACAAGTCCTGAACACTGAAGCTTTCTTT,CASSPRQVLNTEAFF
TRBJ1-1,once,TRBV30,-,TGTGCCTGGATAGGAACGGGGAACACTGAAGCTTTCTTT,CAWIGTGNTEAFF
TRBJ1-2,-,TRBV12-3/TRBV12-4,-,TGTGCCAGCAGCCCCGACAGTACCACGGGCTACACCTTC,CASSPDSTTGYTF
TRBJ2-7,-,TRBV29-1,-,TGCAGCGTCCTAGTCGGGAAACCCTACGAGCAGTACTTC,CSVLVGKPYEQYF
TRBJ1-4,-,TRBV7-2,TRBD1,TGTGCCAGCAGCTTCGTAACAGACAGGGGGCGCGGAAAACTGTTTTTT,CASSFVTDRGRGKLFF
TRBJ1-6,-,TRBV6-5,-,TGTGCCAGCAGGATGGACACCTATAATTCACCCCTCCACTTT,CASRMDTYNSPLHF
TRBJ2-1,few,TRBV18,TRBD2,TGTGCCAGCTCACCACCCCAGCGGGGGTACAATGAGCAGTTCTTC,CASSPPQRGYNEQFF
TRBJ1-2,-,TRBV7-3,TRBD1,TGTGCCAGCAGCTTGTCAGGGGGCGCGGACTATGGCTACACCTTC,CASSLSGGADYGYTF
TRBJ2-6,-,TRBV4-2,-,TGTGCCAGCAGCCAAGCCCCTCGAGACACCGGCTCTGGGGCCAACGTCCTGACTTTC,CASSQAPRDTGSGANVLTF